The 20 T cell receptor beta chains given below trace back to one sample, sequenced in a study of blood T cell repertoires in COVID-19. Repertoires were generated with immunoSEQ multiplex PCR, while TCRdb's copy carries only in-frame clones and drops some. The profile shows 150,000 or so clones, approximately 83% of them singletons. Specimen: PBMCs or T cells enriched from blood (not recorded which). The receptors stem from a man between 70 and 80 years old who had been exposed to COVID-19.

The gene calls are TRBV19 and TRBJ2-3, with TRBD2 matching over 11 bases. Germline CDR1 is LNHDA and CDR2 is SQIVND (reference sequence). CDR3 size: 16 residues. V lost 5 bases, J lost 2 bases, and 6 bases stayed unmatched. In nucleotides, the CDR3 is TGTGCCAGTAGTCTTTTAGCGGGGGGGACCACAGATACGCAGTATTTT. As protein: CASSLLAGGTTDTQYF.

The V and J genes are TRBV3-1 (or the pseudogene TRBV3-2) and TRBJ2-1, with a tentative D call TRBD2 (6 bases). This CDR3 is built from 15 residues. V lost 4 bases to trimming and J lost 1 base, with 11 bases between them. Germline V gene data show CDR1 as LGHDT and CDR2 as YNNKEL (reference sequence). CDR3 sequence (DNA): TGTGCCAGCAGCCCCACCAGCGGGTCCTACAATGAGCAGTTCTTC. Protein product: CASSPTSGSYNEQFF.

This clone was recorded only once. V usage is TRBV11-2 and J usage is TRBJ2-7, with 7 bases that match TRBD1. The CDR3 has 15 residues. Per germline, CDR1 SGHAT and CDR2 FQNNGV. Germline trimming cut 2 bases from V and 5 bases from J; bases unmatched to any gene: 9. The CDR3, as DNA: TGTGCCAGCAGCTTATATACCACAGGGGCCGACGAGCAGTACTTC. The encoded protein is CASSLYTTGADEQYF.

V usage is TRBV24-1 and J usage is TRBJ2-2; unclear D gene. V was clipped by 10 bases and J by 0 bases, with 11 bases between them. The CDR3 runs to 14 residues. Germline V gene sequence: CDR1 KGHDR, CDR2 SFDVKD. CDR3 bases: TGTGCCACTAAGGCGGCCTCGAACACCGGGGAGCTGTTTTTT. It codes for CATKAASNTGELFF.

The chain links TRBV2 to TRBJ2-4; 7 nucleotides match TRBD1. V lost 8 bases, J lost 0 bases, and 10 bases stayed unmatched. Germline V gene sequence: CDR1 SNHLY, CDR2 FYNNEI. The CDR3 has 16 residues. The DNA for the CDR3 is TGTGCCAGCCAACTCGGACAGGTACTAGCCAAAAACATTCAGTACTTC. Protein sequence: CASQLGQVLAKNIQYF.

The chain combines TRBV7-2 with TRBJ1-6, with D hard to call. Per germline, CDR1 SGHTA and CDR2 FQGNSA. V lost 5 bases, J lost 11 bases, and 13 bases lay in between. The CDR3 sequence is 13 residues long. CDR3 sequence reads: CASSGGIGPPLHF. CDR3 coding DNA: TGTGCCAGCAGCGGTGGCATTGGTCCACCCCTCCACTTT.

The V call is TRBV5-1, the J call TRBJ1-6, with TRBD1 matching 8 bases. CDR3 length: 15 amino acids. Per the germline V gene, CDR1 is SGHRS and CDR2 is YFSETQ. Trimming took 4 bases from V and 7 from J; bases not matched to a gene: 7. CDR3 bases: TGCGCCAGCAGCCCTGACAGGGGTAGAAATTCACCCCTCCACTTT. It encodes CASSPDRGRNSPLHF.

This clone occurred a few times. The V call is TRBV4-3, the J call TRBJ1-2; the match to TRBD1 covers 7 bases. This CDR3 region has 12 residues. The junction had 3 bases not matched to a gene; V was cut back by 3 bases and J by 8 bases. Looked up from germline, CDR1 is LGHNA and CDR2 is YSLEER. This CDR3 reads CASSQTGMGYTF. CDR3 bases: TGCGCCAGCAGCCAGACAGGGATGGGCTACACCTTC.

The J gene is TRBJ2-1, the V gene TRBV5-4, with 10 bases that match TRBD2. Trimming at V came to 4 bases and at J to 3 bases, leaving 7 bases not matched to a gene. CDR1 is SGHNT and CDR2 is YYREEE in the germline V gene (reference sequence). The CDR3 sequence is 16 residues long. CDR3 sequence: CASSLRTSGYYNEQFF. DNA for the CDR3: TGTGCCAGCAGCCTCCGGACTAGCGGTTACTACAATGAGCAGTTCTTC. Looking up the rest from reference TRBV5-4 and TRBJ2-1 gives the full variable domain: ETGVTQSPTHLIKTRGQQVTLRCSSQSGHNTVSWYQQALGQGPQFIFQYYREEENGRGNFPPRFSGLQFPNYSSELNVNALELDDSALYLCASSLRTSGYYNEQFFGPGTRLTVL.

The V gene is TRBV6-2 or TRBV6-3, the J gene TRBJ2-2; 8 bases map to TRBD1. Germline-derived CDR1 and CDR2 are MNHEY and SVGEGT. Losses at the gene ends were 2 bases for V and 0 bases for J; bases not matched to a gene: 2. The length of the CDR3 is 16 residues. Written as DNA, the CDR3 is TGTGCCAGCAGTTACGAGACAGGGGCGAACACCGGGGAGCTGTTTTTT. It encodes CASSYETGANTGELFF.

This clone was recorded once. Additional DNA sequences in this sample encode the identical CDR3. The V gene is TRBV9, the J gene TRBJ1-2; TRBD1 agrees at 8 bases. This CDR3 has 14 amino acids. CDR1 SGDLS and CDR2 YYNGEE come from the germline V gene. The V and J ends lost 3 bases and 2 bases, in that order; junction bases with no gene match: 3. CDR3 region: CASSAGQGNYGYTF. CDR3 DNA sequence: TGTGCCAGCAGCGCCGGACAGGGCAACTATGGCTACACCTTC. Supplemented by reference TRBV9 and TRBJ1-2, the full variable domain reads DSGVTQTPKHLITATGQRVTLRCSPRSGDLSVYWYQQSLDQGLQFLIQYYNGEERAKGNILERFSAQQFPDLHSELNLSSLELGDSALYFCASSAGQGNYGYTFGSGTRLTVV.

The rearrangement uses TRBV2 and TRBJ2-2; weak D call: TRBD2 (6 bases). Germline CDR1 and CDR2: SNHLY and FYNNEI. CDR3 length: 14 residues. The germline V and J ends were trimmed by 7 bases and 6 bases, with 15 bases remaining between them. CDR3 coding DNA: TGTGCCAGCACCTTGACCAGGGAGGCCGGGGAGCTGTTTTTT. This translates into CASTLTREAGELFF.

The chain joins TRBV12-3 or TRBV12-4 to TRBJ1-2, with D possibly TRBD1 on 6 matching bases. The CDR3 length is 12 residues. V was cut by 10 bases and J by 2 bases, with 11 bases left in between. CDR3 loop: CAIVRGNYGYTF. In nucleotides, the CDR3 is TGTGCCATCGTGAGGGGGAACTATGGCTACACCTTC.

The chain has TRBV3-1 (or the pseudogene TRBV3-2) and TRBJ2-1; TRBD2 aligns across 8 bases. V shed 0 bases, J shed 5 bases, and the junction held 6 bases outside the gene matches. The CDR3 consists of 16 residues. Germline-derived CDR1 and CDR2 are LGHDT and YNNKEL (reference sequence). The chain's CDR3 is CASSQEPSGSDNEQFF. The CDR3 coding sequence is TGTGCCAGCAGCCAAGAGCCCAGCGGGAGTGACAATGAGCAGTTCTTC.

The CDR3 reads CASSSGSEQYF. The DNA of the CDR3 is TGTGCCAGCAGCTCAGGCTCAGAGCAGTACTTC. This chain uses TRBV7-9 with TRBJ2-7, with D unclear. This CDR3 comprises 11 residues. The germline V gene encodes CDR1 SEHNR and CDR2 FQNEAQ (reference sequence). V was trimmed by 4 bases and J by 7 bases, leaving 8 bases between them.

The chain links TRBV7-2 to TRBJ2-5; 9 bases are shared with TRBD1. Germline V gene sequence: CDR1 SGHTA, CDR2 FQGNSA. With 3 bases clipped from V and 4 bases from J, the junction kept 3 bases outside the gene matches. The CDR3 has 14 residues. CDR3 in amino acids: CASSFTGGVETQYF. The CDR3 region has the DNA TGTGCCAGCAGCTTTACAGGGGGCGTAGAGACCCAGTACTTC.

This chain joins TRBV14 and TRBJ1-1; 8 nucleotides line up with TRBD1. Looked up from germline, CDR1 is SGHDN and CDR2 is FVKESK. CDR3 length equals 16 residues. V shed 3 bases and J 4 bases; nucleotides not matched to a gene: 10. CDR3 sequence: CASSHDWTGRRTEAFF. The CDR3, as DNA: TGTGCCAGCAGCCACGACTGGACAGGGAGGCGCACTGAAGCTTTCTTT.

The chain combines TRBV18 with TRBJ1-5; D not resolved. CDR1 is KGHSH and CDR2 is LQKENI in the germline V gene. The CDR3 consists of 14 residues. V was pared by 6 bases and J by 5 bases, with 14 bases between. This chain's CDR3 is CASSPGGRDQPQHF. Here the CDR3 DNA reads TGTGCCAGCTCGCCGGGAGGAAGGGATCAGCCCCAGCATTTT.

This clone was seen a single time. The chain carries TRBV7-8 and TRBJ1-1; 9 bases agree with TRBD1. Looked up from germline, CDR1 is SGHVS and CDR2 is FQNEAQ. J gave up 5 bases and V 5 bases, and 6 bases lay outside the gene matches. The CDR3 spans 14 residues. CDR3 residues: CASSQRTGETEAFF. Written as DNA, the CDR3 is TGTGCCAGCAGCCAAAGGACAGGGGAAACTGAAGCTTTCTTT.

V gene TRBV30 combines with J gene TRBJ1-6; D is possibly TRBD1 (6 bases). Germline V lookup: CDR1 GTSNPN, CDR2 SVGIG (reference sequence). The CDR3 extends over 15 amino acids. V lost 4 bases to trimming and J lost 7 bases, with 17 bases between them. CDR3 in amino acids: CAWKRSQGNNSPLHF. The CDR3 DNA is TGTGCCTGGAAAAGATCTCAGGGGAACAATTCACCCCTCCACTTT.